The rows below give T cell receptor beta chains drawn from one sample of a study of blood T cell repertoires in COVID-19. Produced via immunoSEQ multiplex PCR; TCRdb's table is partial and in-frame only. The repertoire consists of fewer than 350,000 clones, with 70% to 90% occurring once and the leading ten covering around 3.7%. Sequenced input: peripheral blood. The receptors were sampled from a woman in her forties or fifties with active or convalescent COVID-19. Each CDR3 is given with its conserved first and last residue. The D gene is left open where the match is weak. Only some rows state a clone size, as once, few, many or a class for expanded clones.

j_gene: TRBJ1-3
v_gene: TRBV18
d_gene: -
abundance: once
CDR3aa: CASSPRALTAGDTIYF
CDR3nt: TGTGCCAGCTCACCACGGGCGCTCACAGCTGGTGACACCATATATTTT

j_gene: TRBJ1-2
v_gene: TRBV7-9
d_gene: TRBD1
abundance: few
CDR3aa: CASSWTGGDRGYTF
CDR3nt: TGTGCCAGCAGCTGGACAGGGGGTGACAGGGGCTACACCTTC

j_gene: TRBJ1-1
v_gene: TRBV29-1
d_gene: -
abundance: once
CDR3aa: CSVGSGSSNTEAFF
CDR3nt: TGCAGCGTTGGGAGTGGCAGCAGCAACACTGAAGCTTTCTTT

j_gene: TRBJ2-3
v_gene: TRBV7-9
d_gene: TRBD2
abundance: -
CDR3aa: CASSPGLAVTGDTQYF
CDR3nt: TGTGCCAGCAGTCCGGGACTAGCGGTAACGGGAGATACGCAGTATTTT

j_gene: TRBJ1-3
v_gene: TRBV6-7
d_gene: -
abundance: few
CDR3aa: CASSYRADRDSGNTIYF
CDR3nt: TGTGCCAGCAGTTACAGAGCGGACAGAGACTCTGGAAACACCATATATTTT

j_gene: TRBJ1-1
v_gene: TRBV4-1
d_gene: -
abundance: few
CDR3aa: CASSHTREGLNTEAFF
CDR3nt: TGCGCCAGCAGCCATACCCGGGAGGGGTTAAACACTGAAGCTTTCTTT

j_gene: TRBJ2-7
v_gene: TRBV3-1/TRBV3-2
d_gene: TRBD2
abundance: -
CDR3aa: CASSQSWTSGTYEQYF
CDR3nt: TGTGCCAGCAGCCAGTCCTGGACTAGCGGAACCTACGAGCAGTACTTC

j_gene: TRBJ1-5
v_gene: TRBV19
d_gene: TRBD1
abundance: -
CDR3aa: CASNPGGAGQPQHF
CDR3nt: TGTGCCAGTAATCCAGGGGGCGCGGGTCAGCCCCAGCATTTT

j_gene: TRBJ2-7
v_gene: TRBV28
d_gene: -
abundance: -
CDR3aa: CASSLVLSVYEQYF
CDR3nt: TGTGCCAGCAGTTTAGTTCTCAGTGTTTACGAGCAGTACTTC

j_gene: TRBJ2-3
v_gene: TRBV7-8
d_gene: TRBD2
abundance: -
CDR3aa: CASSPRLAGSTSTDTQYF
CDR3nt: TGTGCCAGCAGCCCTCGACTAGCGGGGTCAACTAGCACAGATACGCAGTATTTT

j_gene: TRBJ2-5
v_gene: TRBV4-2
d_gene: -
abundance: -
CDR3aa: CASSPGWEADRQYF
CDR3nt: TGTGCCAGCAGCCCAGGATGGGAAGCGGACCGCCAGTACTTC

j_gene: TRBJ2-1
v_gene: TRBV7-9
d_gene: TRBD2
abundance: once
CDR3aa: CASSLVTLGLASYNEQFF
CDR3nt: TGTGCCAGCAGCTTAGTTACTCTGGGACTAGCGTCCTACAATGAGCAGTTCTTC

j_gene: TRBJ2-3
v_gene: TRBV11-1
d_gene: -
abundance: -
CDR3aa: CASSRQAGSTDTQYF
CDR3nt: TGTGCCAGCAGCCGACAGGCTGGGAGCACAGATACGCAGTATTTT

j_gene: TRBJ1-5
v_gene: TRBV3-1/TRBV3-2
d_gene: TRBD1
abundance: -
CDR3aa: CASSQGSGTGNQPQHF
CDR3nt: TGTGCCAGCAGCCAAGGGTCGGGGACAGGGAATCAGCCCCAGCATTTT

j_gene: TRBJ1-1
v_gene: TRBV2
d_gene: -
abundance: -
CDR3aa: CASSKSHPGYTEAFF
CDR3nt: TGTGCCAGCAGCAAATCCCACCCGGGGTACACTGAAGCTTTCTTT

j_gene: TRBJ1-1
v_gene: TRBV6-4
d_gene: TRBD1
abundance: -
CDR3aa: CASAKGTGLNTEAFF
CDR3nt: TGTGCCAGCGCTAAGGGGACAGGGCTGAACACTGAAGCTTTCTTT

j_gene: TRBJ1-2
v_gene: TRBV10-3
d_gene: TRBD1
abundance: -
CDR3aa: CATFPGRRQGAGYTF
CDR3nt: TGTGCCACCTTCCCGGGCAGGAGGCAGGGGGCTGGCTACACCTTC

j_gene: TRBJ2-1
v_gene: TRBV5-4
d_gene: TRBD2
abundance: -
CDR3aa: CASSLDIGASGDEQFF
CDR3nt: TGTGCCAGCAGCTTGGATATAGGGGCTAGCGGCGATGAGCAGTTCTTC

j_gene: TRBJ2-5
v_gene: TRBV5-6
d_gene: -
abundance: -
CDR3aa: CASSHDSYQETQYF
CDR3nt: TGTGCCAGCAGCCATGACAGTTACCAAGAGACCCAGTACTTC

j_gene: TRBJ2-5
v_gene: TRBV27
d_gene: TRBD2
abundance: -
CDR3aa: CASRLSGRAKTQYF
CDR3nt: TGTGCCAGCAGACTTAGCGGGAGGGCGAAGACCCAGTACTTC

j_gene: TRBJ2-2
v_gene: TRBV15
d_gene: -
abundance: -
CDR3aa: CATSTDTGELFF
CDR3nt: TGTGCCACCAGCACCGACACCGGGGAGCTGTTTTTT

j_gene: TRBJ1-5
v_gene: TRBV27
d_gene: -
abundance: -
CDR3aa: CASRDNIYSNQPQHF
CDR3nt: TGTGCCAGCCGGGACAATATTTATAGCAATCAGCCCCAGCATTTT

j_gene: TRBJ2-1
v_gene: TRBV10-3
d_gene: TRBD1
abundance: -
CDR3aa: CAISETGQGRNEQFF
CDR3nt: TGTGCCATCAGTGAAACGGGACAGGGGCGTAATGAGCAGTTCTTC

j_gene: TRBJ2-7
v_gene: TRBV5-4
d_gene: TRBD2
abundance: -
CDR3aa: CASSHSSGSSYEQYF
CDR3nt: TGTGCCAGCAGCCACTCTAGCGGGAGCTCCTACGAGCAGTACTTC

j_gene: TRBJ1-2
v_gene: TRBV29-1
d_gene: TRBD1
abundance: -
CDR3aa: CSASATGGVYGYTF
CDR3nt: TGCAGCGCATCCGCGACAGGGGGCGTCTATGGCTACACCTTC

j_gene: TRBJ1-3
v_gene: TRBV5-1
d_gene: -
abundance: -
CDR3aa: CASSLELGNTIYF
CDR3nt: TGCGCCAGCAGCTTGGAACTCGGAAACACCATATATTTT

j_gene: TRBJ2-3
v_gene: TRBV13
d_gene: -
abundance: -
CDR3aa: CASSAPSGRSSTDTQYF
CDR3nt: TGTGCCAGCAGCGCCCCCTCGGGAAGGTCTAGCACAGATACGCAGTATTTT

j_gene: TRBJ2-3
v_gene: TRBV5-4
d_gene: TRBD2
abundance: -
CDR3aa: CASSSGGGTTDTQYF
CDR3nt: TGTGCCAGCAGCTCCGGCGGGGGTACAACAGATACGCAGTATTTT

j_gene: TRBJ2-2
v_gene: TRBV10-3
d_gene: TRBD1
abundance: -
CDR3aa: CAISPGQGGTGELFF
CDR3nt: TGTGCCATCAGTCCGGGACAGGGCGGCACCGGGGAGCTGTTTTTT

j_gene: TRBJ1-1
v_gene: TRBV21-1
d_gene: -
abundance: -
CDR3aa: CASSKGRTVRGSCTEAFF
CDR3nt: TGTGCCAGCAGCAAAGGACGGACGGTAAGAGGGTCGTGCACTGAAGCTTTCTTT

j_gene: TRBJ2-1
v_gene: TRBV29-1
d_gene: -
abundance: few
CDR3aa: CSVFGQSYNEQFF
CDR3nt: TGCAGCGTTTTTGGACAGTCTTACAATGAGCAGTTCTTC

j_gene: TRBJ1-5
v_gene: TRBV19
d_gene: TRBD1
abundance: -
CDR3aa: CASSERDRVRSRPQHF
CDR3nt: TGTGCCAGTAGTGAAAGGGACAGGGTCCGAAGTAGGCCCCAGCATTTT

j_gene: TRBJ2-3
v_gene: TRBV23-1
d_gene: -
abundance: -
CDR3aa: CASSDTPRETDTQYF
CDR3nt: TGCGCCAGCAGTGACACTCCCAGGGAAACAGATACGCAGTATTTT

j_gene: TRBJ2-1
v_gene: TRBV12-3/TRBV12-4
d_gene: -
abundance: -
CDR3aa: CASSRGNEQFF
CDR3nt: TGTGCCAGCAGTCGGGGCAATGAGCAGTTCTTC

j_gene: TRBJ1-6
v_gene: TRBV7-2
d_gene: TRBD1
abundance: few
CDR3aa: CASSLGQGGNSPLHF
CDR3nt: TGTGCCAGCAGCTTAGGACAGGGGGGGAATTCACCCCTCCACTTT

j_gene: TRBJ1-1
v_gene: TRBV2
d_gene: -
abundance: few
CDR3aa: CASSDGARGGNEEAFF
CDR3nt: TGTGCCAGCAGTGACGGGGCCCGGGGAGGGAATGAAGAGGCTTTCTTT

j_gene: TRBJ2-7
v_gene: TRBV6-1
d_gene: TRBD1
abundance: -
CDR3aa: CASSDRQGVPPRVQYF
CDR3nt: TGTGCCAGCAGTGACCGACAGGGAGTCCCACCGCGGGTGCAGTACTTC

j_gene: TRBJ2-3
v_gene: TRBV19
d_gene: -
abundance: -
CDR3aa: CASSIMTSTDTQYF
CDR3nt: TGTGCCAGTAGTATTATGACTAGCACAGATACGCAGTATTTT

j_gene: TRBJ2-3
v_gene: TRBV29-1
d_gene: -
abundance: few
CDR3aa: CSVEKGGGDTQYF
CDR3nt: TGCAGCGTTGAAAAGGGGGGAGGGGATACGCAGTATTTT

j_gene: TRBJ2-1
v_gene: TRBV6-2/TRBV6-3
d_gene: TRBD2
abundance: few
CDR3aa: CASSPRRVTSGSRDEQFF
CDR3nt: TGTGCCAGCAGCCCTAGGCGAGTGACTAGCGGGAGCAGAGATGAGCAGTTCTTC

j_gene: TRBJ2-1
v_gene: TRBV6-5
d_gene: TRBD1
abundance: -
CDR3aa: CARGEDRAYNEQFF
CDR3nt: TGTGCCAGGGGGGAGGACAGGGCCTATAATGAGCAGTTCTTC

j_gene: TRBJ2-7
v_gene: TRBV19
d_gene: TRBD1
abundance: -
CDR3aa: CASSASGTGFYEQYF
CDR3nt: TGTGCCAGTAGTGCCTCCGGGACAGGTTTCTACGAGCAGTACTTC

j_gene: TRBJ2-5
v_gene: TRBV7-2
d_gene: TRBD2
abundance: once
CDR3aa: CASSTRLAGVETQYF
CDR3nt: TGTGCCAGCAGCACAAGACTAGCGGGAGTGGAGACCCAGTACTTC